Below, 10 T cell receptor beta chains from the same sample are listed, as sequenced in a study of cytomegalovirus exposure and HLA in healthy donors. A multiplex PCR was run with 60 Vbeta primers and 13 Jbeta primers. Measured with immunoSEQ multiplex PCR; TCRdb has only the in-frame clones, and not every one. This sample has 150,000 to 200,000 clones, with roughly 85% found just once. The specimen was PBMCs. All receptors come from a male donor in good health and CMV-seropositive.

The V call is TRBV6-5, the J call TRBJ2-7; D perhaps matches TRBD1 (6 bases). The CDR3 length is 13 residues. Trimming cost V 4 bases and J 3 bases, with 10 bases left between them. The germline CDR1 and CDR2 sequences are MNHEY and SVGAGI. The CDR3 bases are TGTGCCAGCAGTTTGGGACACCTCTACGAGCAGTACTTC. Protein: CASSLGHLYEQYF.

The rearrangement uses TRBV27 and TRBJ2-2, with 12 bases lining up with TRBD2. CDR1 and CDR2 from the germline V gene are MNHEY and SMNVEV (reference sequence). This CDR3 contains 18 residues. V lost 3 bases to trimming and J lost 4 bases; unmatched junction nucleotides: 9. CDR3 coding DNA: TGTGCCAGCAGTTTTCTAGCGGGAGGGCCTCGAGGCACCGGGGAGCTGTTTTTT. As protein: CASSFLAGGPRGTGELFF.

The V call is TRBV30, the J call TRBJ2-2; possibly TRBD1 for D (5 bases). The V gene lost 2 bases and the J gene lost 3 bases, with 19 bases spanning the gap. The CDR3 totals 17 residues. In germline, CDR1 is GTSNPN, CDR2 SVGIG (reference sequence). Written as DNA, the CDR3 is TGTGCCTGGAGTTGGCAGGGCCCTTTCGAGGACACCGGGGAGCTGTTTTTT. It codes for CAWSWQGPFEDTGELFF.

V gene TRBV27 combines with J gene TRBJ2-5; D may be TRBD2 (5 bases). Germline V gene sequence: CDR1 MNHEY, CDR2 SMNVEV (reference sequence). The CDR3 runs to 13 residues. Trimming removed 3 bases at V and 5 bases at J, with 10 bases between. The CDR3 nucleotides are TGTGCCAGCAGTTTCCGGGGAAAGGAGACCCAGTACTTC. Translating it yields CASSFRGKETQYF.

This clone was seen a few times. CDR3 DNA sequence: TGTGCCAGCAGCTTGACCCGGGATTCATACGAGCAGTACTTC. It specifies CASSLTRDSYEQYF. The chain employs TRBV7-8 and TRBJ2-7, with D perhaps TRBD2 (5 bases). The germline V and J ends were trimmed by 3 bases and 4 bases, with 13 bases remaining between them. The germline gives CDR1 SGHVS, CDR2 FQNEAQ. CDR3 length: 14 residues.

The CDR3 bases are TGTGCCAGCAGTTTACGGGGCTATGGCTACACCTTC. Translation: CASSLRGYGYTF. This chain connects TRBV27 to TRBJ1-2; D not resolved. The V gene lost 2 bases and the J gene lost 4 bases, with 5 bases spanning the gap. Per germline, CDR1 MNHEY and CDR2 SMNVEV (reference sequence). The CDR3 consists of 12 residues.

V is TRBV27 and J is TRBJ1-2; the D gene is possibly TRBD1 (5 bases). Germline CDR1 and CDR2: MNHEY and SMNVEV (reference sequence). This CDR3 comprises 15 residues. The V gene lost 2 bases and the J gene lost 4 bases, with 14 bases spanning the gap. Written as DNA, the CDR3 is TGTGCCAGCAGTTTAGCGCCAGGGCTGGGCTATGGCTACACCTTC. This sequence encodes CASSLAPGLGYGYTF.

The rearrangement uses TRBV18 and TRBJ2-1, with 9 bases aligning to TRBD1. CDR3 length equals 14 residues. Trimming cost V 1 base and J 6 bases; bases outside gene matches: 1. Germline V lookup: CDR1 KGHSH, CDR2 LQKENI. The CDR3 sequence: CASSPLDRGNEQFF. DNA of the CDR3: TGTGCCAGCTCACCACTGGACAGGGGCAATGAGCAGTTCTTC.

This clone is a singleton in its sample. The rearrangement joins TRBV5-1 to TRBJ1-1, with 11 bases that match TRBD1. This CDR3 contains 16 residues. Germline lookup yields CDR1 SGHRS and CDR2 YFSETQ. The V segment lost 7 bases and the J segment 1 base; nucleotides outside the gene matches: 9. DNA of the CDR3: TGCGCCAGCGGAATTCCCGGGACAGGGGGGAACACTGAAGCTTTCTTT. This codes for CASGIPGTGGNTEAFF.

The chain recombines TRBV6-5 with TRBJ2-1; a possible D gene is TRBD2 (6 bases). Germline CDR1 and CDR2: MNHEY and SVGAGI. This CDR3 is built from 13 residues. V was cut by 6 bases and J by 7 bases, with 13 bases left in between. As DNA, the CDR3 is TGTGCCAGCAGCACGAGACTAGTGAATGAGCAGTTCTTC. Translating gives CASSTRLVNEQFF.